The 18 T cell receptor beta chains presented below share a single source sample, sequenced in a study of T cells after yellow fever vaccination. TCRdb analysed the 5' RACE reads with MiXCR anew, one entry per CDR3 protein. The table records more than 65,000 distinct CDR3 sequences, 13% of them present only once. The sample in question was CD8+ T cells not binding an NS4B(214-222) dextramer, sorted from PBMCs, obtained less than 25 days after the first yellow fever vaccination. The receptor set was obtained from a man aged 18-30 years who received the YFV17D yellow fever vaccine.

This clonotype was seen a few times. DNA of the CDR3: TGTGCCAGCAGCTTAGGAACGACCGGGGCGGGCGACGAGCAGTACTTC. Residues: CASSLGTTGAGDEQYF. The chain combines TRBV7-9 with TRBJ2-7, with D possibly called TRBD1 or TRBD2 (5 bases each). Germline lookup yields CDR1 SEHNR and CDR2 FQNEAQ (reference sequence). The CDR3 has 16 residues. V dropped 1 base and J dropped 5 bases, with 18 bases sitting between them.

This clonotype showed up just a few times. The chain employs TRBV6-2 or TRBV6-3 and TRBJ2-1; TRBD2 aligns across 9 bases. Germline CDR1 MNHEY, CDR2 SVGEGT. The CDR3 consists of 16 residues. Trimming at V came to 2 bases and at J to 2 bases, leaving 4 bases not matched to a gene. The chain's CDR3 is CASSYGSGGTYNEQFF. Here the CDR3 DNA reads TGTGCCAGCAGTTACGGTAGCGGGGGTACCTACAATGAGCAGTTCTTC.

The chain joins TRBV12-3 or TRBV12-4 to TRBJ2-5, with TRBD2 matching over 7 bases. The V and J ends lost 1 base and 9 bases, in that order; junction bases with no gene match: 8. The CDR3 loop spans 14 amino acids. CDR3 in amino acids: CASSLGLTGRAQYF. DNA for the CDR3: TGTGCCAGCAGTTTAGGGCTGACTGGGAGGGCCCAGTACTTC.

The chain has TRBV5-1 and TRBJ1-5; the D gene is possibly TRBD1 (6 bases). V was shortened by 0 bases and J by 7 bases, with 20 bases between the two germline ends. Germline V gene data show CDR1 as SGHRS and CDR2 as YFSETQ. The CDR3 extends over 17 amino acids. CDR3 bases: TGCGCCAGCAGCTTGGAGCCTTTAGGGGGACCCCGGCAGCCCCAGCATTTT. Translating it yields CASSLEPLGGPRQPQHF. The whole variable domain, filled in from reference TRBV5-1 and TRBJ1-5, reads KAGVTQTPRYLIKTRGQQVTLSCSPISGHRSVSWYQQTPGQGLQFLFEYFSETQRNKGNFPGRFSGRQFSNSRSEMNVSTLELGDSALYLCASSLEPLGGPRQPQHFGDGTRLSIL.

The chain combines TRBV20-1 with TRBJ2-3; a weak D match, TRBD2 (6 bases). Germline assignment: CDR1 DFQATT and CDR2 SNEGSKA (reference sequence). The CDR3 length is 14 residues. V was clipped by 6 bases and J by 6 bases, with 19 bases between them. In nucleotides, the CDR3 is TGCAGTGCGAGCACAACGCGGGGTGGCGATACGCAGTATTTT. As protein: CSASTTRGGDTQYF.

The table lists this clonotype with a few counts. As DNA, the CDR3 is TGTGCCAGCGGGTTAGCCCCCTACGAGCAGTACTTC. This translates into CASGLAPYEQYF. The rearrangement links TRBV12-3 or TRBV12-4 to TRBJ2-7; no clear D. CDR3 size: 12 residues. Trimming pared 8 bases from V and 2 bases from J, leaving 10 bases between.

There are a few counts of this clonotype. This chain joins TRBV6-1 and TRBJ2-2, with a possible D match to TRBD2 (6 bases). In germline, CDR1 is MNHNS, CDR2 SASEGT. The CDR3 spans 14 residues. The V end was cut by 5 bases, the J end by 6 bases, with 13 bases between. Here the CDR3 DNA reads TGTGCCAGCAGTCCTAGTAGCGGCCCCGGGGAGCTGTTTTTT. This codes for CASSPSSGPGELFF.

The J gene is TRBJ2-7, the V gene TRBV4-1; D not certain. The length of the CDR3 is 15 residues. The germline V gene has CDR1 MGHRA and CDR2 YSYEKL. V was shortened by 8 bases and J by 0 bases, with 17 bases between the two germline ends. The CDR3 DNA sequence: TGCGCCAGCGCGCCGGTGGCAGGAAGCTCCTACGAGCAGTACTTC. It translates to CASAPVAGSSYEQYF.

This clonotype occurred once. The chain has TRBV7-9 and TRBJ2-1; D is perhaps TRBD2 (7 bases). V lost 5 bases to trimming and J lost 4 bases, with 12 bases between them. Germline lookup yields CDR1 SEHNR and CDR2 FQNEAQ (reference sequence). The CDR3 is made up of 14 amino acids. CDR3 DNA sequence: TGTGCCAGCAGCGTAAGGGGGGGATACAATGAGCAGTTCTTC. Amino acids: CASSVRGGYNEQFF.

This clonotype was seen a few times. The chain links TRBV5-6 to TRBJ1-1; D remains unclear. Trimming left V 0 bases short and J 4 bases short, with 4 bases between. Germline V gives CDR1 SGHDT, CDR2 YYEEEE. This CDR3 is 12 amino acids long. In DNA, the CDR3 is TGTGCCAGCAGCTTGGAGGCCACTGAAGCTTTCTTT. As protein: CASSLEATEAFF.

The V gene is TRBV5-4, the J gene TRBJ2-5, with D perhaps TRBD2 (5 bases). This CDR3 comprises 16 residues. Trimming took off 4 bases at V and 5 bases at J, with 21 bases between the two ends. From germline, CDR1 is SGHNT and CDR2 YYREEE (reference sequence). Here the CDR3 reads CASSPYSRPREETQYF. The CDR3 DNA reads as TGTGCCAGCAGCCCCTACTCCCGACCTAGGGAGGAGACCCAGTACTTC. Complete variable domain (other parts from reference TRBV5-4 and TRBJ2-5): ETGVTQSPTHLIKTRGQQVTLRCSSQSGHNTVSWYQQALGQGPQFIFQYYREEENGRGNFPPRFSGLQFPNYSSELNVNALELDDSALYLCASSPYSRPREETQYFGPGTRLLVL.

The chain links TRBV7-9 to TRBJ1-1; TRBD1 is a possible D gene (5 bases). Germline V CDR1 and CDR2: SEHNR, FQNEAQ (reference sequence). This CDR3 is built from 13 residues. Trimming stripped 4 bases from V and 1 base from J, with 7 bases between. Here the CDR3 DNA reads TGTGCCAGCAGCTGGAGGGGGAACACTGAAGCTTTCTTT. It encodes CASSWRGNTEAFF.

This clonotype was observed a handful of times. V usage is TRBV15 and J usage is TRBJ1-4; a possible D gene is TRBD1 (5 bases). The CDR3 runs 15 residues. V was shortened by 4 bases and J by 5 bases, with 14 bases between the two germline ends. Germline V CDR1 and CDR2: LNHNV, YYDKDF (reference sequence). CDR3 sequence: CATSKVRGANEKLFF. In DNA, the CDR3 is TGTGCCACCAGCAAGGTCCGTGGGGCGAATGAAAAACTGTTTTTT.

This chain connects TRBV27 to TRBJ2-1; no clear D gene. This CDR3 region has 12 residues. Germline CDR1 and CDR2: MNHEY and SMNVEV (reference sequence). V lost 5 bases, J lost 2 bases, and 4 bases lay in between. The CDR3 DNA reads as TGTGCCAGCAGTACAGCCTACAATGAGCAGTTCTTC. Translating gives CASSTAYNEQFF.

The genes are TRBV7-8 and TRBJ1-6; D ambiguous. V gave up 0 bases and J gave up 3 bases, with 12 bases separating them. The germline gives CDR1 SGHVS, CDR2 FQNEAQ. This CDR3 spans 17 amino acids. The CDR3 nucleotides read TGTGCCAGCAGCTTAGCGCGTTCCGGGCTCTATAATTCACCCCTCCACTTT. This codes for CASSLARSGLYNSPLHF.

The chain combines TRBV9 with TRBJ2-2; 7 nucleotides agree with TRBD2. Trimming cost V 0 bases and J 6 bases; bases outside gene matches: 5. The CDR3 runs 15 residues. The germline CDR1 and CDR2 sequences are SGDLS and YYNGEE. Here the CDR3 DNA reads TGTGCCAGCAGCGTAGAAGGACTAGTGGCCGGGGAGCTGTTTTTT. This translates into CASSVEGLVAGELFF.

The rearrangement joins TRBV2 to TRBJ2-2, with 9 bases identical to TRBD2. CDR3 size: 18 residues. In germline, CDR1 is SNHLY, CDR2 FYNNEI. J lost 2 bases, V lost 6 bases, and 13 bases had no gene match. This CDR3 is CASRPVFSGGPNTGELFF. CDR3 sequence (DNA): TGTGCCAGCAGACCAGTCTTCAGCGGGGGGCCCAACACCGGGGAGCTGTTTTTT.

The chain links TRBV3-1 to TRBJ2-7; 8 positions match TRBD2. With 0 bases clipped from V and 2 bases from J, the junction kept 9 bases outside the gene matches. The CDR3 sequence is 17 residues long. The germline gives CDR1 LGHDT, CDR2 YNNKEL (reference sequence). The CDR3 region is CASSQDLGLGGPYEQYF. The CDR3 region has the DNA TGTGCCAGCAGCCAAGATTTGGGACTAGGGGGACCCTACGAGCAGTACTTC.